The 29 T cell receptor beta chains below come from one sample, sequenced in a study of Tregs in tolerant kidney transplant recipients (dated by TCRdb to about 2019). The protocol used for the library was the immunoSEQ multiplex PCR assay. TCRdb mirrors the immuneACCESS table, restricted to in-frame sequences. Some clones are absent from its copies; in checked studies, under half trace to an unresolved V gene, and the reason for the others is unknown. This sample is represented by about 50,000 clones; approximately 89% of them were singletons. Around a sixth of the sample lies in the top ten. The transplants used related donors with nonmyeloablative bone marrow transplantation, and mixed chimerism in the human trials was transient. The sample here was CD8+ T cells from blood (PBMCs), taken 12 months after the transplant. The receptors shown here come from a human patient who received a combined kidney and bone marrow transplant. Once a transplant has taken place, some T cells may be donor derived.

The rearrangement links TRBV13 to TRBJ2-5, with 7 bases identical to TRBD1. Germline V gene lookup returns CDR1 PRHDT and CDR2 FYEKMQ (reference sequence). After removal of 3 bases from V and 4 bases from J, the junction contained 11 bases not matched to a gene. This CDR3 spans 16 amino acids. The CDR3 nucleotides read TGTGCCAGCAGCTTCGGGACAGCCGACGCCCTAGAGACCCAGTACTTC. This encodes CASSFGTADALETQYF.

The genes are TRBV30 and TRBJ1-1; TRBD1 agrees at 7 bases. The V gene end was trimmed by 8 bases and the J gene end by 0 bases; junction bases not matched to a gene: 6. Germline CDR1 reads GTSNPN; CDR2 reads SVGIG (reference sequence). This CDR3 has 13 amino acids. CDR3 bases: TGTGCCGGACAGGATTACATGAACACTGAAGCTTTCTTT. It specifies CAGQDYMNTEAFF.

The V gene is TRBV4-1, the J gene TRBJ1-2, with 9 bases lining up with TRBD1. The J segment lost 2 bases and the V segment lost 2 bases, leaving 3 bases of the junction unmatched. In germline, CDR1 is MGHRA, CDR2 YSYEKL. The length of the CDR3 is 15 residues. The CDR3 region is CASSQTGQGNYGYTF. The DNA for the CDR3 is TGCGCCAGCAGCCAAACCGGACAGGGGAACTATGGCTACACCTTC.

The V and J genes are TRBV27 and TRBJ2-3; 9 nucleotides align to TRBD2. After removal of 0 bases from V and 1 base from J, the junction contained 2 bases not matched to a gene. Per the germline V gene, CDR1 is MNHEY and CDR2 is SMNVEV (reference sequence). The CDR3 loop spans 16 amino acids. CDR3 DNA: TGTGCCAGCAGTTTATCGTCTAGCGGGGGCACAGATACGCAGTATTTT. It specifies CASSLSSSGGTDTQYF.

V usage is TRBV4-1 and J usage is TRBJ1-2; a weak D match, TRBD1 (5 bases). Germline V gene sequence: CDR1 MGHRA, CDR2 YSYEKL. The V and J ends lost 1 base and 7 bases respectively, with 7 bases between them. CDR3 size: 12 residues. The CDR3 DNA reads TGCGCCAGCAGCCAAGCTGGGGCTGGCTACACCTTC. This translates into CASSQAGAGYTF.

The rearrangement links TRBV7-9 to TRBJ1-4, with 9 bases identical to TRBD1. Germline-derived CDR1 and CDR2 are SEHNR and FQNEAQ (reference sequence). J gave up 8 bases and V 1 base, and 8 bases lay outside the gene matches. The CDR3 spans 16 residues. Here the CDR3 reads CASSLVLGQGVEKLFF. For the CDR3, the DNA is TGTGCCAGCAGCTTAGTCCTGGGACAGGGAGTAGAAAAACTGTTTTTT.

This clone was detected only a few times. V and J are TRBV27 and TRBJ2-1, with 12 nucleotides matching TRBD2. CDR1 and CDR2 (germline): MNHEY, SMNVEV (reference sequence). With V trimmed by 5 bases and J by 8 bases, 4 bases remained unmatched. CDR3 length equals 14 residues. CDR3 residues: CASSPGTSGYEQFF. In DNA form, the CDR3 reads TGTGCCAGCAGTCCGGGGACTAGCGGGTATGAGCAGTTCTTC.

V and J are TRBV7-9 and TRBJ1-1, with D tentatively TRBD1 (6 bases). CDR1 is SEHNR and CDR2 is FQNEAQ in the germline V gene (reference sequence). This CDR3 is built from 17 residues. With 5 bases removed from V and 3 bases from J, the gap between germline ends came to 22 bases. CDR3 in amino acids: CASSPTIGGELDTEAFF. CDR3 bases: TGTGCCAGCAGCCCAACTATTGGGGGCGAGTTGGACACTGAAGCTTTCTTT.

This clone was recorded once. The CDR3 region is CASSYGAGAYNEQFF. In DNA, the CDR3 is TGTGCCAGCAGTTACGGGGCGGGGGCATACAATGAGCAGTTCTTC. The rearrangement links TRBV6-6 to TRBJ2-1; possibly TRBD2 for D (7 bases). CDR3 length equals 15 residues. CDR1 is MNHNY, CDR2 SVGAGI, per germline (reference sequence). V shed 2 bases and J shed 4 bases, with 12 bases lying between them.

The V gene is TRBV7-8, the J gene TRBJ1-1, with 11 bases aligning to TRBD1. The CDR3 consists of 15 residues. Trimming took 4 bases from V and 9 from J; bases not matched to a gene: 10. Germline lookup yields CDR1 SGHVS and CDR2 FQNEAQ. CDR3: CASSSTGQGAWKAFF. In DNA, the CDR3 is TGTGCCAGCAGCTCCACAGGACAGGGGGCTTGGAAAGCTTTCTTT.

J is TRBJ2-7 and V is TRBV4-3; 10 bases are a match to TRBD1. Unmatched junction bases numbered 5, after V lost 4 bases and J lost 2 bases. CDR3 size: 15 residues. Germline loops: CDR1 LGHNA, CDR2 YSLEER. The CDR3, as DNA: TGCGCCAGCAGCCCTTGGACAGGGGGAACCTACGAGCAGTACTTC. Protein sequence: CASSPWTGGTYEQYF.

This sequence joins TRBV29-1 and TRBJ2-2; 11 positions match TRBD2. From germline, CDR1 is SQVTM and CDR2 ANQGSEA. V trimming: 7 bases; J trimming: 7 bases; junction bases outside the gene matches: 8. The CDR3 contains 14 residues. The CDR3 spells CSALAGGVVGELFF. CDR3 nucleotides: TGCAGCGCCTTAGCGGGGGGGGTGGTCGGGGAGCTGTTTTTT.

This clone was detected only once. The V call is TRBV19, the J call TRBJ1-1, with TRBD1 matching 7 bases. The ends lost 3 bases at V and 1 base at J; junction bases unmatched: 2. CDR3 length: 14 amino acids. In germline, CDR1 is LNHDA, CDR2 SQIVND (reference sequence). The CDR3 DNA is TGTGCCAGTAGTATCGGGACAGAGAACACTGAAGCTTTCTTT. It is translated as CASSIGTENTEAFF. Variable domain in full (rest from reference TRBV19 and TRBJ1-1): DGGITQSPKYLFRKEGQNVTLSCEQNLNHDAMYWYRQDPGQGLRLIYYSQIVNDFQKGDIAEGYSVSREKKESFPLTVTSAQKNPTAFYLCASSIGTENTEAFFGQGTRLTVV.

This clone was picked up one time. The CDR3 sequence is CASSLKDRGRSGANVLTF. The CDR3 DNA reads TGTGCCAGCAGCTTAAAAGACAGGGGCCGCTCTGGGGCCAACGTCCTGACTTTC. The V call is TRBV7-2, the J call TRBJ2-6; 8 nucleotides line up with TRBD1. V shed 2 bases and J 0 bases; nucleotides not matched to a gene: 6. This CDR3 contains 18 residues. In germline, CDR1 is SGHTA, CDR2 FQGNSA. The complete variable domain, with remaining parts taken from reference TRBV7-2 and TRBJ2-6, reads GAGVSQSPSNKVTEKGKDVELRCDPISGHTALYWYRQSLGQGLEFLIYFQGNSAPDKSGLPSDRFSAERTGGSVSTLTIQRTQQEDSAVYLCASSLKDRGRSGANVLTFGAGSRLTVL.

The chain employs TRBV4-2 and TRBJ2-1, with 10 bases matching TRBD2. CDR1 and CDR2 from the germline V gene are LGHNA and YNFKEQ. V lost 3 bases, J lost 6 bases, and 5 bases stayed unmatched. The CDR3 totals 15 residues. Here the CDR3 DNA reads TGTGCCAGCAGCCATCTAGCGGGAGCTTCCAATGAGCAGTTCTTC. Translation gives CASSHLAGASNEQFF.

The chain joins TRBV9 to TRBJ2-7; 8 nucleotides align to TRBD2. Germline V lookup: CDR1 SGDLS, CDR2 YYNGEE. The CDR3 sequence is 14 residues long. The V gene end was trimmed by 0 bases and the J gene end by 5 bases; junction bases not matched to a gene: 4. The CDR3 bases are TGTGCCAGCAGCGTAGGACTAGCGAACCACGAGCAGTACTTC. As protein: CASSVGLANHEQYF.

The chain couples TRBV4-2 to TRBJ2-3; D ambiguous. In germline, CDR1 is LGHNA, CDR2 YNFKEQ. The germline V and J ends were trimmed by 1 base and 0 bases, with 8 bases remaining between them. There are 15 residues in the CDR3. CDR3 coding DNA: TGTGCCAGCAGCCAAGCGTCCTACAGCACAGATACGCAGTATTTT. Its protein product is CASSQASYSTDTQYF.

V gene TRBV4-3 combines with J gene TRBJ2-1; possibly TRBD2 for D (5 bases). Deletions cut 0 bases from V and 7 bases from J, with 19 bases between. The CDR3 contains 17 residues. Per the germline V gene, CDR1 is LGHNA and CDR2 is YSLEER. The CDR3 loop is CASSQEASLAGRNEQFF. CDR3 sequence (DNA): TGCGCCAGCAGCCAAGAAGCGAGCTTGGCGGGCAGAAATGAGCAGTTCTTC.

V gene TRBV7-2 combines with J gene TRBJ2-3, with 8 nucleotides matching TRBD2. Germline V gene lookup returns CDR1 SGHTA and CDR2 FQGNSA. With 1 base clipped from V and 6 bases from J, the junction kept 6 bases outside the gene matches. The CDR3 runs 15 residues. For the CDR3, the DNA is TGTGCCAGCAGCTTAGTCAGGGCTAGCGGGGATACGCAGTATTTT. Amino acid sequence: CASSLVRASGDTQYF.

The gene calls are TRBV7-3 and TRBJ1-2; a weak D match, TRBD1 (5 bases). CDR1 and CDR2 from the germline V gene are SGHTA and FQGTGA. This CDR3 spans 15 amino acids. Trimming stripped 0 bases from V and 2 bases from J, with 10 bases between. The CDR3 coding sequence is TGTGCCAGCAGCTTAACTCACAGGACAAACTATGGCTACACCTTC. Its translation is CASSLTHRTNYGYTF.

The chain recombines TRBV15 with TRBJ1-5; D is unclear. Germline loops: CDR1 LNHNV, CDR2 YYDKDF (reference sequence). V was trimmed by 8 bases and J by 8 bases, leaving 16 bases between them. The CDR3 runs 13 residues. This CDR3 is CATALRGFEPQHF. In nucleotides, the CDR3 is TGTGCCACCGCCCTTCGGGGATTTGAGCCCCAGCATTTT.

The J gene is TRBJ2-1, the V gene TRBV19; perhaps TRBD2 as D (5 bases). This CDR3 is 12 amino acids long. Deletions cut 5 bases from V and 7 bases from J, with 9 bases between. CDR1 and CDR2 (germline): LNHDA, SQIVND (reference sequence). CDR3 residues: CASSYPGNEQFF. The CDR3 DNA reads as TGTGCCAGTAGTTATCCGGGGAATGAGCAGTTCTTC.

The V and J genes are TRBV9 and TRBJ2-3, with TRBD2 as a possible D gene (6 bases). V was pared by 0 bases and J by 4 bases, with 18 bases between. Germline CDR1 is SGDLS and CDR2 is YYNGEE. The CDR3 covers 17 residues. This chain's CDR3 is CASSVEAYLGGSDTQYF. CDR3 nucleotides: TGTGCCAGCAGCGTAGAGGCCTACCTCGGGGGTTCAGATACGCAGTATTTT. Together with reference TRBV9 and TRBJ2-3, the CDR3 gives the full variable domain: DSGVTQTPKHLITATGQRVTLRCSPRSGDLSVYWYQQSLDQGLQFLIQYYNGEERAKGNILERFSAQQFPDLHSELNLSSLELGDSALYFCASSVEAYLGGSDTQYFGPGTRLTVL.

Turning to this clone: The germline gene is not matched at one end of the junction; a read error may be the cause. The identical CDR3 is also encoded by other nucleotide sequences in the sample. This sequence joins TRBV4-1 and TRBJ1-6; D is possibly TRBD1 (6 bases). Germline V CDR1 and CDR2: MGHRA, YSYEKL. The CDR3 loop spans 14 amino acids. Written as DNA, the CDR3 is TGCGCCAGCAGCCCTTGGACAGACAATTCCCCCCTCCACTTT. This sequence encodes CASSPWTDNSPLHF.

V is TRBV9 and J is TRBJ2-7; 8 bases line up with TRBD1. J was trimmed by 3 bases and V by 4 bases; bases with no gene match: 9. This CDR3 has 15 amino acids. From germline, CDR1 is SGDLS and CDR2 YYNGEE. CDR3 bases: TGTGCCAGCAGCCCCAAGGGACAGGAGAACTACGAGCAGTACTTC. It encodes CASSPKGQENYEQYF.

This chain uses TRBV2 with TRBJ2-7; 8 nucleotides align to TRBD2. This CDR3 has 16 residues. V shed 1 base and J 3 bases; nucleotides not matched to a gene: 8. CDR1 and CDR2 from the germline V gene are SNHLY and FYNNEI. CDR3 nucleotide sequence: TGTGCCAGCAGTGAAGTTGGAGCGGGGGCCTTCTACGAGCAGTACTTC. Translated: CASSEVGAGAFYEQYF.

The chain links TRBV19 to TRBJ1-6; perhaps TRBD1 as D (5 bases). The CDR3 is made up of 14 amino acids. V was pared by 9 bases and J by 8 bases, with 17 bases between. Per the germline V gene, CDR1 is LNHDA and CDR2 is SQIVND (reference sequence). CDR3 DNA: TGTGCCAGCCGGGGGGTAGGGGTTCATTCACCCCTCCACTTT. Its translation is CASRGVGVHSPLHF.

This chain connects TRBV4-1 to TRBJ1-5, with 8 bases aligning to TRBD1. Germline values: CDR1 MGHRA, CDR2 YSYEKL. The length of the CDR3 is 17 residues. V lost 2 bases and J lost 0; bases outside the gene matches: 6. CDR3 coding DNA: TGCGCCAGCAGCCAATCGGGGACAGGTTATAGCAATCAGCCCCAGCATTTT. The encoded protein is CASSQSGTGYSNQPQHF.

This chain uses TRBV27 with TRBJ2-1, with D perhaps TRBD2 (7 bases). V was shortened by 6 bases and J by 7 bases, with 19 bases between the two germline ends. The V gene's germline CDR1 is MNHEY and CDR2 SMNVEV (reference sequence). CDR3 length: 15 residues. The DNA of the CDR3 is TGTGCCAGCAGGGGGGGCGGGAGAGGCGGAAATGAGCAGTTCTTC. This codes for CASRGGGRGGNEQFF.